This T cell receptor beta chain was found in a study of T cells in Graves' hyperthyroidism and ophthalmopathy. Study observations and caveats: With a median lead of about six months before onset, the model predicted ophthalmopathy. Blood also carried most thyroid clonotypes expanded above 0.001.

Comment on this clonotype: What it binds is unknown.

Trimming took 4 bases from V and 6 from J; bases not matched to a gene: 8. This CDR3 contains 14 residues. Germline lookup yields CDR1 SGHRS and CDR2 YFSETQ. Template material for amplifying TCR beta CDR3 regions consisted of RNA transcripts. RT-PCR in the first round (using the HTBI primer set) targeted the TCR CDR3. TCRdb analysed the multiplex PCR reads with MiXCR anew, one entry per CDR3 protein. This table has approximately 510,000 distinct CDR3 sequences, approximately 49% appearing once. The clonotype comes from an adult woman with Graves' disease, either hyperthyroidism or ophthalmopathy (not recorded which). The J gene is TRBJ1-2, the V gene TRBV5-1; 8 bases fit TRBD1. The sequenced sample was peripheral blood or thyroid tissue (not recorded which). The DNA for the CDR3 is TGCGCCAGCAGCCTCCTACAGGGGGATCATGGCTACACCTTC. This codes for CASSLLQGDHGYTF. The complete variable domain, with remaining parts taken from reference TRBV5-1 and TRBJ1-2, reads KAGVTQTPRYLIKTRGQQVTLSCSPISGHRSVSWYQQTPGQGLQFLFEYFSETQRNKGNFPGRFSGRQFSNSRSEMNVSTLELGDSALYLCASSLLQGDHGYTFGSGTRLTVV.